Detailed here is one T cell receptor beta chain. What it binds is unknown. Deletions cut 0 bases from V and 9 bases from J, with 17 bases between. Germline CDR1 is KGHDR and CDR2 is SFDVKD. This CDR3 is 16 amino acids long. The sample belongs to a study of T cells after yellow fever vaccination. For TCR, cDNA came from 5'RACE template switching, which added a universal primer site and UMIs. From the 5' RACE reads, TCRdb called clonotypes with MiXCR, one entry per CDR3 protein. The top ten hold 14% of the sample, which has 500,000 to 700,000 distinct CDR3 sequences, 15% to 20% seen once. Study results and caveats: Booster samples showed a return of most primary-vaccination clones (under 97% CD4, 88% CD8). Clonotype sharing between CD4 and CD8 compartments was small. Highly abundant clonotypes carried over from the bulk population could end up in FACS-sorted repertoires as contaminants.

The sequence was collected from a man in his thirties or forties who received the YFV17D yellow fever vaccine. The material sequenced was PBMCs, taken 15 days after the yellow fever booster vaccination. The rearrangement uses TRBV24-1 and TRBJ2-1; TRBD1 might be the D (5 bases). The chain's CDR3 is CATSDLGQGNLGEQFF. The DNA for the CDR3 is TGTGCCACCAGTGATTTGGGGCAGGGAAATCTCGGTGAGCAGTTCTTC.